The sample holds one count of the clone carrying this T cell receptor beta chain. The antigen is not known. The record originates from a study of siplizumab effects on memory and regulatory T cells. Study findings and constraints: Unstimulated subsets were the mapping target of only a minor fraction of alloreactive clones.

Trimming cost V 1 base and J 7 bases, with 18 bases left between them. The CDR3 is 15 residues long. The germline V gene encodes CDR1 SGHRS and CDR2 YFSETQ. Sequencing was performed with immunoSEQ multiplex PCR; in TCRdb, only in-frame clones are kept and a portion is missing. The sample yields tens of thousands of clones, about 91% seen once. The receptor's source is a human donor in good health. Source material: Tregs sorted from blood. V is TRBV5-1 and J is TRBJ2-7, with D possibly matching TRBD1 (5 bases). The CDR3 coding sequence is TGCGCCAGCAGCTTGTCAGGGCCACAGACATTGGAGCAGTACTTC. Translating gives CASSLSGPQTLEQYF.